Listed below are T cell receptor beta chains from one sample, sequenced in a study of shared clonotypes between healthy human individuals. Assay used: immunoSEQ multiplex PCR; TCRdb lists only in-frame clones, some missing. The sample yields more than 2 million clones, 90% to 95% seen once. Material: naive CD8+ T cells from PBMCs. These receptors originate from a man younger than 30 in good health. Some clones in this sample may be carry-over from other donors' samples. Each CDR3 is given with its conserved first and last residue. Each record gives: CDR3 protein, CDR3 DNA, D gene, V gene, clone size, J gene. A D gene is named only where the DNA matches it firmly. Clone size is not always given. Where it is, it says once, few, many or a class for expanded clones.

CDR3 protein: CATSRATSPAEQYF
CDR3 DNA: TGTGCCACCAGCAGGGCGACTAGCCCAGCCGAGCAGTACTTC
D gene: TRBD2
V gene: TRBV15
clone size: .
J gene: TRBJ2-7

CDR3 protein: CASGFGGAYGYTF
CDR3 DNA: TGTGCTAGTGGTTTTGGGGGCGCGTATGGCTACACCTTC
D gene: .
V gene: TRBV12-5
clone size: .
J gene: TRBJ1-2

CDR3 protein: CASSTDSEMAFF
CDR3 DNA: TGTGCCAGCAGCACCGACAGCGAGATGGCTTTCTTT
D gene: .
V gene: TRBV13
clone size: .
J gene: TRBJ1-1

CDR3 protein: CASSQRQGYGEKLFF
CDR3 DNA: TGCGCCAGCAGCCAAAGACAGGGGTATGGTGAAAAACTGTTTTTT
D gene: TRBD1
V gene: TRBV4-3
clone size: once
J gene: TRBJ1-4

CDR3 protein: CASSSPSGGFYNEQFF
CDR3 DNA: TGCGCCAGCAGCTCGCCGAGCGGGGGGTTCTACAATGAGCAGTTCTTC
D gene: TRBD2
V gene: TRBV5-1
clone size: .
J gene: TRBJ2-1

CDR3 protein: CASSRGTGIRYGYTF
CDR3 DNA: TGTGCCAGCAGCCGAGGGACAGGGATTCGTTATGGCTACACCTTC
D gene: TRBD1
V gene: TRBV9
clone size: .
J gene: TRBJ1-2

CDR3 protein: CASSQGLAGDNEQFF
CDR3 DNA: TGTGCCAGCAGCCAAGGGCTAGCGGGGGACAATGAGCAGTTCTTC
D gene: TRBD2
V gene: TRBV4-2
clone size: .
J gene: TRBJ2-1

CDR3 protein: CASSLESRGANTEAFF
CDR3 DNA: TGTGCCAGCAGCTTGGAATCCAGGGGGGCGAACACTGAAGCTTTCTTT
D gene: TRBD1
V gene: TRBV7-6
clone size: .
J gene: TRBJ1-1

CDR3 protein: CASTYNENTEAFF
CDR3 DNA: TGTGCCAGCACTTACAACGAGAACACTGAAGCTTTCTTT
D gene: .
V gene: TRBV6-6
clone size: .
J gene: TRBJ1-1

CDR3 protein: CASSQAGDTDTQYF
CDR3 DNA: TGCGCCAGCAGCCAAGCGGGTGACACAGATACGCAGTATTTT
D gene: .
V gene: TRBV4-1
clone size: .
J gene: TRBJ2-3

CDR3 protein: CASSHSTGGAYNEQFF
CDR3 DNA: TGTGCCAGCAGTCACTCTACAGGGGGAGCCTACAATGAGCAGTTCTTC
D gene: TRBD1
V gene: TRBV7-8
clone size: .
J gene: TRBJ2-1

CDR3 protein: CASSGHSGSSYEQYF
CDR3 DNA: TGTGCCAGCAGCGGGCATAGCGGGAGCTCCTACGAGCAGTACTTC
D gene: TRBD2
V gene: TRBV9
clone size: .
J gene: TRBJ2-7

CDR3 protein: CASSQENRDAEAFF
CDR3 DNA: TGTGCCAGCAGCCAAGAAAACAGGGACGCTGAAGCTTTCTTT
D gene: .
V gene: TRBV4-2
clone size: .
J gene: TRBJ1-1

CDR3 protein: CASSSQREGLVTQYF
CDR3 DNA: TGTGCCAGCAGCTCCCAGCGGGAGGGACTGGTGACGCAGTATTTT
D gene: TRBD2
V gene: TRBV7-9
clone size: .
J gene: TRBJ2-3

CDR3 protein: CASSLSGTQGEQYF
CDR3 DNA: TGTGCCAGCAGTCTCTCCGGGACACAGGGAGAGCAGTACTTC
D gene: .
V gene: TRBV7-2
clone size: once
J gene: TRBJ2-7

CDR3 protein: CASSQVVATATDTQYF
CDR3 DNA: TGCGCCAGCAGCCAAGTTGTAGCTACGGCGACAGATACGCAGTATTTT
D gene: .
V gene: TRBV4-1
clone size: .
J gene: TRBJ2-3

CDR3 protein: CASSQDLMDRGSGGYTF
CDR3 DNA: TGTGCCAGCAGCCAAGATCTTATGGACAGGGGATCAGGTGGCTACACCTTC
D gene: TRBD1
V gene: TRBV4-2
clone size: .
J gene: TRBJ1-2

CDR3 protein: CASSSPALLAGTYNEQFF
CDR3 DNA: TGTGCCAGCAGTTCGCCCGCCCTACTAGCGGGCACCTACAATGAGCAGTTCTTC
D gene: TRBD2
V gene: TRBV27
clone size: .
J gene: TRBJ2-1

CDR3 protein: CASSLRQANTGELFF
CDR3 DNA: TGTGCCAGCAGTTTACGGCAGGCGAACACCGGGGAGCTGTTTTTT
D gene: .
V gene: TRBV27
clone size: .
J gene: TRBJ2-2

CDR3 protein: CASSSSGANVLTF
CDR3 DNA: TGTGCCAGCAGCTCAAGTGGGGCCAACGTCCTGACTTTC
D gene: .
V gene: TRBV13
clone size: .
J gene: TRBJ2-6

CDR3 protein: CASSLRYRAPSYEQYF
CDR3 DNA: TGTGCCAGCAGTTTAAGGTACAGGGCCCCCTCCTACGAGCAGTACTTC
D gene: .
V gene: TRBV28
clone size: .
J gene: TRBJ2-7

CDR3 protein: CASSVEGGLTDTQYF
CDR3 DNA: TGTGCCAGCAGCGTAGAAGGCGGGCTCACAGATACGCAGTATTTT
D gene: .
V gene: TRBV9
clone size: .
J gene: TRBJ2-3

CDR3 protein: CASSPRQGRDTQYF
CDR3 DNA: TGTGCCAGCAGCCCTCGACAGGGCCGGGATACGCAGTATTTT
D gene: TRBD1
V gene: TRBV9
clone size: .
J gene: TRBJ2-3

CDR3 protein: CASSVAAGGFSDEQFF
CDR3 DNA: TGTGCCAGCAGCGTAGCAGCGGGAGGATTCAGCGATGAGCAGTTCTTC
D gene: TRBD2
V gene: TRBV9
clone size: .
J gene: TRBJ2-1

CDR3 protein: CASSPSSSGLYNEQFF
CDR3 DNA: TGTGCCAGCAGTCCCTCCTCTAGCGGGCTCTACAATGAGCAGTTCTTC
D gene: TRBD2
V gene: TRBV27
clone size: .
J gene: TRBJ2-1

CDR3 protein: CSADGDSRSYNEQFF
CDR3 DNA: TGCAGCGCCGACGGAGACAGTCGCTCCTACAATGAGCAGTTCTTC
D gene: .
V gene: TRBV29-1
clone size: .
J gene: TRBJ2-1

CDR3 protein: CASKERDQETQYF
CDR3 DNA: TGTGCCAGCAAGGAGCGAGACCAAGAGACCCAGTACTTC
D gene: .
V gene: TRBV28
clone size: .
J gene: TRBJ2-5

CDR3 protein: CATLGQGTYGYTF
CDR3 DNA: TGTGCCACCCTGGGGCAGGGAACCTATGGCTACACCTTC
D gene: .
V gene: TRBV28
clone size: .
J gene: TRBJ1-2

CDR3 protein: CASSESSYEQYF
CDR3 DNA: TGTGCCAGTAGTGAAAGCTCCTACGAGCAGTACTTC
D gene: .
V gene: TRBV19
clone size: .
J gene: TRBJ2-7

CDR3 protein: CASSLPGLVVGEQFF
CDR3 DNA: TGTGCCAGCAGCCTCCCGGGACTAGTAGTGGGTGAGCAGTTCTTC
D gene: TRBD2
V gene: TRBV7-8
clone size: .
J gene: TRBJ2-1

CDR3 protein: CASSLEASGFTEAFF
CDR3 DNA: TGCGCCAGCAGCTTGGAAGCATCGGGATTCACTGAAGCTTTCTTT
D gene: .
V gene: TRBV5-1
clone size: few
J gene: TRBJ1-1

CDR3 protein: CASSFRDITNIQYF
CDR3 DNA: TGTGCCAGCAGTTTCCGGGACATTACCAACATTCAGTACTTC
D gene: .
V gene: TRBV28
clone size: .
J gene: TRBJ2-4

CDR3 protein: CAISEDRGPGDEQFF
CDR3 DNA: TGTGCCATCAGTGAAGATAGGGGTCCGGGGGATGAGCAGTTCTTC
D gene: .
V gene: TRBV10-3
clone size: .
J gene: TRBJ2-1

CDR3 protein: CASSLGASYTF
CDR3 DNA: TGTGCCAGCAGCTTGGGGGCCTCCTACACCTTC
D gene: .
V gene: TRBV5-4
clone size: .
J gene: TRBJ1-2

CDR3 protein: CASSLARQDRGYTF
CDR3 DNA: TGTGCCAGCAGCTTAGCGCGACAGGATCGTGGCTACACCTTC
D gene: .
V gene: TRBV7-9
clone size: once
J gene: TRBJ1-2

CDR3 protein: CASSLGTAPTYNEQFF
CDR3 DNA: TGTGCCAGCAGCTTAGGGACAGCGCCGACCTACAATGAGCAGTTCTTC
D gene: .
V gene: TRBV7-9
clone size: .
J gene: TRBJ2-1

CDR3 protein: CASSASWLDLFPGEQYF
CDR3 DNA: TGTGCCAGCAGTGCCTCTTGGTTGGATCTTTTCCCTGGGGAGCAGTACTTC
D gene: .
V gene: TRBV27
clone size: .
J gene: TRBJ2-7

CDR3 protein: CASSGGSNQPQHF
CDR3 DNA: TGTGCCAGCAGCGGGGGTAGCAATCAGCCCCAGCATTTT
D gene: .
V gene: TRBV9
clone size: .
J gene: TRBJ1-5

CDR3 protein: CASSALAGGYYEQYF
CDR3 DNA: TGTGCCAGCAGCGCACTAGCCGGCGGATACTACGAGCAGTACTTC
D gene: .
V gene: TRBV28
clone size: .
J gene: TRBJ2-7

CDR3 protein: CASSLQGLNQPQHF
CDR3 DNA: TGTGCCAGCAGTTTACAGGGATTAAATCAGCCCCAGCATTTT
D gene: .
V gene: TRBV28
clone size: .
J gene: TRBJ1-5

CDR3 protein: CASSLNSYEQYF
CDR3 DNA: TGTGCCAGCAGCCTCAACAGTTACGAGCAGTACTTC
D gene: .
V gene: TRBV9
clone size: once
J gene: TRBJ2-7

CDR3 protein: CASSARTGKTQETQYF
CDR3 DNA: TGTGCCAGCAGCGCACGGACGGGCAAAACTCAAGAGACCCAGTACTTC
D gene: .
V gene: TRBV11-2
clone size: .
J gene: TRBJ2-5

CDR3 protein: CASSWGRDLSYNEQFF
CDR3 DNA: TGTGCCAGCAGCTGGGGCCGGGACTTATCATACAATGAGCAGTTCTTC
D gene: .
V gene: TRBV7-8
clone size: .
J gene: TRBJ2-1

CDR3 protein: CASSSMERWEQYF
CDR3 DNA: TGTGCCAGCAGTTCCATGGAAAGATGGGAGCAGTACTTC
D gene: .
V gene: TRBV6-5
clone size: .
J gene: TRBJ2-7

CDR3 protein: CSSRRGNYNEQFF
CDR3 DNA: TGCAGCTCCAGGCGCGGTAACTACAATGAGCAGTTCTTC
D gene: .
V gene: TRBV29-1
clone size: .
J gene: TRBJ2-1

CDR3 protein: CASSLFGSPNTGELFF
CDR3 DNA: TGTGCCAGCAGCTTATTCGGCTCCCCGAACACCGGGGAGCTGTTTTTT
D gene: .
V gene: TRBV7-9
clone size: .
J gene: TRBJ2-2

CDR3 protein: CASSLDGGVGYEQYF
CDR3 DNA: TGTGCCAGCAGTTTGGATGGAGGGGTCGGGTACGAGCAGTACTTC
D gene: .
V gene: TRBV27
clone size: .
J gene: TRBJ2-7

CDR3 protein: CASSLDPLAGATYEQYF
CDR3 DNA: TGTGCCAGCAGCTTAGATCCCCTAGCGGGAGCTACCTACGAGCAGTACTTC
D gene: TRBD2
V gene: TRBV11-2
clone size: .
J gene: TRBJ2-7

CDR3 protein: CASSVSENEQFF
CDR3 DNA: TGTGCCAGCAGCGTTAGTGAAAATGAGCAGTTCTTC
D gene: .
V gene: TRBV9
clone size: few
J gene: TRBJ2-1

CDR3 protein: CASSQIPGPNYEQYF
CDR3 DNA: TGCGCCAGCAGCCAGATTCCGGGTCCGAATTACGAGCAGTACTTC
D gene: .
V gene: TRBV4-1
clone size: .
J gene: TRBJ2-7

CDR3 protein: CASSHRDYYLPGEQYF
CDR3 DNA: TGTGCCAGCAGTCACCGGGACTACTATCTTCCGGGGGAGCAGTACTTC
D gene: TRBD2
V gene: TRBV27
clone size: .
J gene: TRBJ2-7

CDR3 protein: CASSLRSGSSYNEQFF
CDR3 DNA: TGTGCCAGCAGCTTACGAAGTGGGAGCTCCTACAATGAGCAGTTCTTC
D gene: .
V gene: TRBV7-3
clone size: .
J gene: TRBJ2-1

CDR3 protein: CASSLRTSGSTDTQYF
CDR3 DNA: TGTGCCAGCAGTCTCCGGACTAGCGGGAGTACGGATACGCAGTATTTT
D gene: TRBD2
V gene: TRBV27
clone size: .
J gene: TRBJ2-3

CDR3 protein: CASSLHRGAGELFF
CDR3 DNA: TGTGCCAGTAGCCTTCACAGGGGCGCCGGGGAGCTGTTTTTT
D gene: TRBD1
V gene: TRBV19
clone size: .
J gene: TRBJ2-2